The clone carrying this TCR beta chain appeared a few times. As yet, its antigen is unknown. Gene names denote mouse genes. The read terminates 4 residues ahead of where the CDR3 ends, so the germline J gene completes it. This sample is drawn from a study of CD8+ T cells in alopecia areata. Study information: The graft donors were roughly 6-13-month-old C3H/HeJ mice with spontaneous alopecia, and their skin went to approximately 7-11-week-old female C3H/HeJ mice. Findings and caveats of the study: Clonality was higher in lesional than normal scalp, especially in alopecia totalis/universalis.

After isolation, RNA underwent reverse transcription to generate cDNA as the sequencing template. This table comes from immunoSEQ multiplex PCR, and its TCRdb copy is limited to in-frame clones, with some not included. The sample counts some 110,000 clones, none seen once; the ten largest own around a fifth. V lost 4 bases, J lost 1 base, and 4 bases stayed unmatched. The germline V gene has CDR1 NNHDY and CDR2 SYVADS. This CDR3 is built from 15 residues. The sample consisted of lesional skin. The source is a C3H/HeJ mouse with alopecia areata. The mouse line has the MHC haplotype H2-k. The genes are TRBV13-3 and TRBJ2-3, with 9 bases aligning to TRBD2. The part of the CDR3 DNA that was read is TGTGCCAGCAGTAACTGGGGGGAACGTGCAGAA. Protein: CASSNWGERAE. The whole CDR3 sequence is CASSNWGERAETLYF.